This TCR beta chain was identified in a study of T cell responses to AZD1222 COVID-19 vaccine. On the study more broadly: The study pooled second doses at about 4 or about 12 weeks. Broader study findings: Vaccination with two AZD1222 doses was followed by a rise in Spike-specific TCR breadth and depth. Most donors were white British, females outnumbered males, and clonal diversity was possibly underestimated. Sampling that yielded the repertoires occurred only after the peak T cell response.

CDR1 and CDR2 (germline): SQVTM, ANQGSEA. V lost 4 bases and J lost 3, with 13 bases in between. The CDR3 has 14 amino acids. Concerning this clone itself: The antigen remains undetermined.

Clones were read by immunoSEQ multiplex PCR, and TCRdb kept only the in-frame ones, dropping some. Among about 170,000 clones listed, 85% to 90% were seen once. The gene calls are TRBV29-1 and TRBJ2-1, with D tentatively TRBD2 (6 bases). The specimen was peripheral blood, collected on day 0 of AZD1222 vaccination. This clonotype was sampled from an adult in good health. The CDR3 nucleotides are TGCAGCGTTGTGTTTGGGGGAGGCTACAATGAGCAGTTCTTC. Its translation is CSVVFGGGYNEQFF.